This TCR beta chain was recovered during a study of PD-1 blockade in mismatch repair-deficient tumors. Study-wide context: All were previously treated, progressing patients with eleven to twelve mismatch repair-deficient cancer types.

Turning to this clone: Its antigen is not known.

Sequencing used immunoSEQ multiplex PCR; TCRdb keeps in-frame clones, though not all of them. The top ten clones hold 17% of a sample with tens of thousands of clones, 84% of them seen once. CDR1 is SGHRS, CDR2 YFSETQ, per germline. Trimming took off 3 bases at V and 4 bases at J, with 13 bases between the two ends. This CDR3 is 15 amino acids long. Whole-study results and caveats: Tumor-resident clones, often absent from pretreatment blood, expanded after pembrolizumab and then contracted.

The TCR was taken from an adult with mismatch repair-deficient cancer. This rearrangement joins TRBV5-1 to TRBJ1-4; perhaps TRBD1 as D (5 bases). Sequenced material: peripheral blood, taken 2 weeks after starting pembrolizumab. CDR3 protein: CASSSDSALNEKLFF. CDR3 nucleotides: TGCGCCAGCAGCTCCGACAGCGCCCTTAATGAAAAACTGTTTTTT.